This T cell receptor (beta chain) was sequenced for a study of T cells in Graves' hyperthyroidism and ophthalmopathy. What was amplified from RNA transcripts were TCR beta CDR3 regions. The primer set for the first-round RT-PCR of the TCR CDR3 was HTBI. TCRdb called the multiplex PCR reads again in MiXCR, with one record for every CDR3 protein. The sample has approximately 610,000 distinct CDR3 sequences, approximately 15% seen once. The CDR3 covers 14 residues. The germline V and J ends were trimmed by 3 bases and 1 base, with 9 bases remaining between them. In germline, CDR1 is SGHAT, CDR2 FQNNGV. The origin of this receptor is a woman in her forties with Graves' ophthalmopathy. The V and J genes are TRBV11-2 and TRBJ1-1, with D tentatively TRBD1 (5 bases). Sequencing was performed on blood. The CDR3 DNA reads as TGTGCCAGCAGCTTCCAGACAGAGAACACTGAAGCTTTCTTT. Residues: CASSFQTENTEAFF.